This T cell receptor beta chain is from a study of glioma-infiltrating T cells after dendritic cell vaccination. Study at large: Dendritic cell vaccination trial patients had either newly diagnosed or recurrent glioblastoma. Monocyte-derived dendritic cells, cultured about 7 days with IL-4 and GM-CSF, were pulsed with autologous tumor lysate. Dendritic cell vaccine was injected intradermally three times, biweekly.

Clones were read by immunoSEQ multiplex PCR, and TCRdb kept only the in-frame ones, dropping some. Of approximately 91,000 clones in the sample, 75% to 85% are singletons; the top ten hold 2.1%. Germline CDR1 is SGHTS and CDR2 is YDEGEE. The J segment lost 9 bases and the V segment lost 0 bases, leaving 6 bases of the junction unmatched. This CDR3 region has 14 residues. Time point defined: after dendritic cell vaccination, including at tumor progression/relapse. Blood PBMC samples: pre-vaccination, two weeks post third vaccination, and at tumor progression. Source: blood, taken after dendritic cell vaccination. The sequence derives from a human donor with glioblastoma. V and J are TRBV5-8 and TRBJ2-1; 7 bases line up with TRBD1. CDR3 in amino acids: CASSLGQGGLEQFF. Here the CDR3 DNA reads TGTGCCAGCAGCTTGGGACAGGGTGGTCTTGAGCAGTTCTTC.